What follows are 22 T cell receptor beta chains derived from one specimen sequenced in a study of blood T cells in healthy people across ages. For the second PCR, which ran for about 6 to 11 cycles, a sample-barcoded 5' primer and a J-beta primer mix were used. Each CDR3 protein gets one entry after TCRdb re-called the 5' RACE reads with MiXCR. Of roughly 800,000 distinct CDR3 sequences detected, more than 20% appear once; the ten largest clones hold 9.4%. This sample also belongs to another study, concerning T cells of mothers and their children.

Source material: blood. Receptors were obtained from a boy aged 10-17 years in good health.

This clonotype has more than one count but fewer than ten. In nucleotides, the CDR3 is TGTGCCAGCTCACCAGGGGGTATCAGCTATGGCTACACCTTC. As protein: CASSPGGISYGYTF. V is TRBV18 and J is TRBJ1-2; D is perhaps TRBD1 (5 bases). V was pared by 2 bases and J by 4 bases, with 11 bases between. CDR1 KGHSH and CDR2 LQKENI come from the germline V gene. The CDR3 extends over 14 amino acids.

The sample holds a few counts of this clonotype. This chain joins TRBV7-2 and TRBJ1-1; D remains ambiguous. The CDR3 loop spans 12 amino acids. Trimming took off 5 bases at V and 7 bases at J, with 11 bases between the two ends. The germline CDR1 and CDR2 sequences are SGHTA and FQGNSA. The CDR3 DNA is TGTGCCAGCAGCCCAAACTCGGTTGAAGCTTTCTTT. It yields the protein CASSPNSVEAFF.

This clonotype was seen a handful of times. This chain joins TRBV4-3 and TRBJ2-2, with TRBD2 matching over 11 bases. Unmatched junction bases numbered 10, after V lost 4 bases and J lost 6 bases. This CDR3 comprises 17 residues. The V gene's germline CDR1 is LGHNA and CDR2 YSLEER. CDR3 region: CASSPPLAGGPAGELFF. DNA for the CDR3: TGCGCCAGCAGCCCCCCGTTAGCGGGGGGGCCGGCCGGGGAGCTGTTTTTT.

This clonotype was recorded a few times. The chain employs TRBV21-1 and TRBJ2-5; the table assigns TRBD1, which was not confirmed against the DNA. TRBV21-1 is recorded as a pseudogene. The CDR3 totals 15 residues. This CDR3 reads CASSPTGRYQETQYF. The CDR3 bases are TGTGCCAGCAGCCCGACAGGAAGGTACCAAGAGACCCAGTACTTC.

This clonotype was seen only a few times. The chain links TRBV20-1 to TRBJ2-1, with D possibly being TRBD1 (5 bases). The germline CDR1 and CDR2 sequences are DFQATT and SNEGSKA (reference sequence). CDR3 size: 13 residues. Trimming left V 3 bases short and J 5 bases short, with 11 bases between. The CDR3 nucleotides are TGCAGTGCTAGCGCCCAGGGAAACAATGAGCAGTTCTTC. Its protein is CSASAQGNNEQFF.

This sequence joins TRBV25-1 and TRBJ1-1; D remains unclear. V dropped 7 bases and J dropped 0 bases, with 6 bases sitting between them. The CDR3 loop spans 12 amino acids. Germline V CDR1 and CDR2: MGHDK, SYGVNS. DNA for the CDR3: TGTGCCAGCAAATTTCTGAACACTGAAGCTTTCTTT. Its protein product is CASKFLNTEAFF.

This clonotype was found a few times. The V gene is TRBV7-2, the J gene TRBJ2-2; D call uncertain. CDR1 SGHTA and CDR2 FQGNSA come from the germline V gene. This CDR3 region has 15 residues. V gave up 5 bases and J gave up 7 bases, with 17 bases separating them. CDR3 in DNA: TGTGCCAGCAGCCCAGACCCCCGGTTGGGCGGGGAGCTGTTTTTT. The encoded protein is CASSPDPRLGGELFF.

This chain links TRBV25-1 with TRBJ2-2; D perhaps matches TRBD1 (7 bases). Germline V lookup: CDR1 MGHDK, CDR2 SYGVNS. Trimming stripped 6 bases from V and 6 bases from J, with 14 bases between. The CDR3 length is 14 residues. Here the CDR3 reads CASRMTGRSGELFF. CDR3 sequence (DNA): TGTGCCAGCAGGATGACAGGGAGGTCCGGGGAGCTGTTTTTT.

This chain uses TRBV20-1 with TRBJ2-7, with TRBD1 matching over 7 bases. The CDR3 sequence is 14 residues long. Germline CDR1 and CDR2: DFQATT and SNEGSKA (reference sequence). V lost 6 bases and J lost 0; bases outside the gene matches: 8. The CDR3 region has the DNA TGCAGTGCCACGGGACAGTCAAGCTCCTACGAGCAGTACTTC. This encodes CSATGQSSSYEQYF.

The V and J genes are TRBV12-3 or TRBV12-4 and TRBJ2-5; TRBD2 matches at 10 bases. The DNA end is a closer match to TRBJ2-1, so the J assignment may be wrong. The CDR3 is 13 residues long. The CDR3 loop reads CASSWGTSDEQFF. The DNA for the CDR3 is TGTGCCAGCAGTTGGGGGACTAGCGATGAGCAGTTCTTC.

The CDR3 spells CASSRAGGLSAFF. The CDR3 coding sequence is TGTGCCAGCAGCCGCGCCGGGGGACTCTCAGCTTTCTTT. The V call is TRBV4-2, the J call TRBJ1-1; TRBD1 is a possible D gene (5 bases). The V gene lost 4 bases and the J gene lost 10 bases, with 16 bases spanning the gap. The CDR3 sequence is 13 residues long. CDR1 is LGHNA, CDR2 YNFKEQ, per germline.

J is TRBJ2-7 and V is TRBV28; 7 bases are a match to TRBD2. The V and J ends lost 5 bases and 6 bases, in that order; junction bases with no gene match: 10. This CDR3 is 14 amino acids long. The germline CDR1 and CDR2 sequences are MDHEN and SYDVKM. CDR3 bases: TGTGCCAGCAGTCTCCAGGAGCGGGGCACCGAGCAGTACTTC. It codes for CASSLQERGTEQYF.

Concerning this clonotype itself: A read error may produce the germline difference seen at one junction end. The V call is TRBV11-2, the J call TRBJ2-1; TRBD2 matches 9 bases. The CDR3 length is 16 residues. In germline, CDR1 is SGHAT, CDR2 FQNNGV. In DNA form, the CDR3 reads TGCGCCAGCAGCTCGCTAGCGGGGTTCTCCTACAATGAGCAGTTCTTC. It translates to CASSSLAGFSYNEQFF.

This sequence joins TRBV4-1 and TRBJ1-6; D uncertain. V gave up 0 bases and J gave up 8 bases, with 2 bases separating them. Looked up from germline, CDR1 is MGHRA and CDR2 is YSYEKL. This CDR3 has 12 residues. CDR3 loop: CASSQDHSPLHF. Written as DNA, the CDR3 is TGCGCCAGCAGCCAAGATCATTCACCCCTCCACTTT.

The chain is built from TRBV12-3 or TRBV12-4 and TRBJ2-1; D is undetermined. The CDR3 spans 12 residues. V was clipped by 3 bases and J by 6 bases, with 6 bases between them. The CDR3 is CASSFSPNEQFF. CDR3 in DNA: TGTGCCAGCAGTTTTAGTCCCAATGAGCAGTTCTTC.

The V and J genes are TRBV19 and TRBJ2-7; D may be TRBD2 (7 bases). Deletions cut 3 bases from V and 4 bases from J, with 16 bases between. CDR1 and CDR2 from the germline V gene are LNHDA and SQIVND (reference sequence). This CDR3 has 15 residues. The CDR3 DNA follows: TGTGCCAGTAGTATTCTGGGCGGGGGCGCTTACGAGCAGTACTTC. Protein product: CASSILGGGAYEQYF.

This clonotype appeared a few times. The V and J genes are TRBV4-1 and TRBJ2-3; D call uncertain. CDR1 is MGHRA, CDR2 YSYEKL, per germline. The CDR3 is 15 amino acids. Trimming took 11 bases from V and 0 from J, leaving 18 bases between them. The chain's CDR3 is CAVKSRPTSTDTQYF. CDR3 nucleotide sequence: TGCGCCGTTAAAAGCCGGCCGACTAGCACAGATACGCAGTATTTT.

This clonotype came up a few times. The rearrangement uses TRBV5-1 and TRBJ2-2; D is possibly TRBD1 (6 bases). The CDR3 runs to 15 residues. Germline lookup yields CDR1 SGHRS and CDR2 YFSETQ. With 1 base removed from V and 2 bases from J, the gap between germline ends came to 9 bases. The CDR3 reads CASSLRGINTGELFF. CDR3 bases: TGCGCCAGCAGCTTGAGGGGGATTAACACCGGGGAGCTGTTTTTT.

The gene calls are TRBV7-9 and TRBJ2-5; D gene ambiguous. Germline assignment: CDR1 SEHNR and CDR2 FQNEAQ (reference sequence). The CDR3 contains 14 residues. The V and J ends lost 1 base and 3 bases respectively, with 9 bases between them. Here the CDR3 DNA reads TGTGCCAGCAGCTTAGTAGGTGGAAAAGAGACCCAGTACTTC. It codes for CASSLVGGKETQYF.

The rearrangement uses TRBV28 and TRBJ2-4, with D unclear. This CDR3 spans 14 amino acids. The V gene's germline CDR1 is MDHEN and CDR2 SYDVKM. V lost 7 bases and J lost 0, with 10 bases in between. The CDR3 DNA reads TGTGCCAGCAACCCGGACCTAGCCAAAAACATTCAGTACTTC. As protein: CASNPDLAKNIQYF.

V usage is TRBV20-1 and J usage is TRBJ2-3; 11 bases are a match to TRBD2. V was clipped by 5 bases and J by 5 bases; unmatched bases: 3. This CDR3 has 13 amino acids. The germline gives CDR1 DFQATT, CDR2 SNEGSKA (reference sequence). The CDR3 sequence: CSARGTSGDTQYF. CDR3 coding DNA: TGCAGTGCTCGCGGGACTAGCGGAGATACGCAGTATTTT.

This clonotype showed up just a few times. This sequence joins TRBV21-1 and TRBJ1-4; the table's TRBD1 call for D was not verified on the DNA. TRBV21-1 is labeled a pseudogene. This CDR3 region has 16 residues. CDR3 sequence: CASSTGSGTGVEKLFF. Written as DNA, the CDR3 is TGTGCCAGCAGCACTGGATCCGGGACAGGGGTCGAAAAACTGTTTTTT.